The clone carrying this T cell receptor (beta chain) was seen a few times. Its antigen is undetermined. Trimming took off 2 bases at V and 0 bases at J, with 16 bases between the two ends. The CDR3 length is 17 residues. Germline loops: CDR1 MNHNY, CDR2 SVGAGI (reference sequence). These data are taken from a study of T cell repertoires in cytomegalovirus infection. About the study: Selection of CMV epitopes for the study included recently identified HLA-C-restricted and well-studied HLA-B-restricted ones. Public TCR beta signatures were indicative of both CMV infection and a matching HLA type.

TCRdb itself ran the reads through MiXCR, one entry per CDR3 protein. The sample comprises about 920,000 distinct CDR3 sequences, around 32% of which are singletons, and 11% to 15% rests with the top ten. Overall study results and limits: Based on cumulative public TCR beta family frequency, carriers of CMV plus the relevant HLA were identified.

Material: cultured CD8+ T cells from PBMCs, obtained from culture after CMV antigen stimulation. This sequence joins TRBV6-6 and TRBJ1-2; D is ambiguous. The TCR sequence derives from a human donor in good health (CMV status not recorded). Some clones in this sample may be carry-over from other donors' samples. The CDR3 DNA reads as TGTGCCAGCAGTTACGGTCTCAACAGAAAAGCTAACTATGGCTACACCTTC. Its translation is CASSYGLNRKANYGYTF.